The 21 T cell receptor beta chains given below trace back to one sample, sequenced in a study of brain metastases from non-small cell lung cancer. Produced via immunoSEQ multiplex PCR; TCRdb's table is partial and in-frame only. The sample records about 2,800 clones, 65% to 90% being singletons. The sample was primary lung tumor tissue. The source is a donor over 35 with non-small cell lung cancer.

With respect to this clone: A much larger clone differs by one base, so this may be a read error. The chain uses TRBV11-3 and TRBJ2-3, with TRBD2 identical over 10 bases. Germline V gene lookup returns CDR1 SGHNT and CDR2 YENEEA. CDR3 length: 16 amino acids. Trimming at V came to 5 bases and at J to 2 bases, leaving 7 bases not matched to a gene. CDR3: CASSAGTSEFTDTQYF. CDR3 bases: TGTGCCAGCAGCGCCGGGACTAGCGAATTCACAGATACGCAGTATTTT.

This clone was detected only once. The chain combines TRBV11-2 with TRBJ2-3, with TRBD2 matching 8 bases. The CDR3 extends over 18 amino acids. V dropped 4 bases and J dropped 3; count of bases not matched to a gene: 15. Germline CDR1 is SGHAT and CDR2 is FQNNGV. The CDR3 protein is CASSSKRGGLGKTDTQYF. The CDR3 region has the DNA TGTGCCAGCAGCTCAAAACGGGGGGGCCTGGGGAAAACAGATACGCAGTATTTT.

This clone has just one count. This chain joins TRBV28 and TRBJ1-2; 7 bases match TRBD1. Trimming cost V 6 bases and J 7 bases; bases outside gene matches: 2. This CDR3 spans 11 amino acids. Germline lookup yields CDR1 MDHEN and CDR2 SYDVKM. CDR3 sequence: CASSDRVGYTF. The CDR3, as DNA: TGTGCCAGCAGCGACAGGGTTGGCTACACCTTC.

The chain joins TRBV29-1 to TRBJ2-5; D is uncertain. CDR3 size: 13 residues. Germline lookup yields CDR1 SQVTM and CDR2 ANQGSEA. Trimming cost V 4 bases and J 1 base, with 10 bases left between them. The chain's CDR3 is CSVATVPQETQYF. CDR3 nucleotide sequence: TGCAGCGTTGCTACAGTCCCCCAAGAGACCCAGTACTTC.

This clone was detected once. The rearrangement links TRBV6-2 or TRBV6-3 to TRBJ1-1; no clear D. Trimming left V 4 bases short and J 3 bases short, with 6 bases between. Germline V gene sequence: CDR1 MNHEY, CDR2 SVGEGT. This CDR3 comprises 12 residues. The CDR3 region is CASSFGYTEAFF. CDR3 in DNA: TGTGCCAGCAGTTTTGGGTACACTGAAGCTTTCTTT.

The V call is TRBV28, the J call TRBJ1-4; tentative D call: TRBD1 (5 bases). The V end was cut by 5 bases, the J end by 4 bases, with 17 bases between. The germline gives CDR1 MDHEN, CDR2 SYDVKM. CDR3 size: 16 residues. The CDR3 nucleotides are TGTGCCAGCAGTCCCGGCGACAGAACTCTTAATGAAAAACTGTTTTTT. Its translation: CASSPGDRTLNEKLFF.

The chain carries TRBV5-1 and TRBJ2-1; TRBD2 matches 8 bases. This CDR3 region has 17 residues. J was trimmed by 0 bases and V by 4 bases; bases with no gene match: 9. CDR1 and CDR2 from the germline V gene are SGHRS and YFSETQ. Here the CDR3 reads CASSVTSASSSYNEQFF. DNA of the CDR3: TGCGCCAGCAGCGTGACTAGCGCCTCGAGCTCCTACAATGAGCAGTTCTTC. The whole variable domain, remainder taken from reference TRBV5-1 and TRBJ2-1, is KAGVTQTPRYLIKTRGQQVTLSCSPISGHRSVSWYQQTPGQGLQFLFEYFSETQRNKGNFPGRFSGRQFSNSRSEMNVSTLELGDSALYLCASSVTSASSSYNEQFFGPGTRLTVL.

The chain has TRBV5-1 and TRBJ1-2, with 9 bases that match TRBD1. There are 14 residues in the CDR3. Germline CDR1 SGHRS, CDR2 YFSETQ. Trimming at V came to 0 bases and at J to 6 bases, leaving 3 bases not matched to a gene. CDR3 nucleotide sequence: TGCGCCAGCAGCTTGGACAGGGGGCGTGATGGCTACACCTTC. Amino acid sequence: CASSLDRGRDGYTF.

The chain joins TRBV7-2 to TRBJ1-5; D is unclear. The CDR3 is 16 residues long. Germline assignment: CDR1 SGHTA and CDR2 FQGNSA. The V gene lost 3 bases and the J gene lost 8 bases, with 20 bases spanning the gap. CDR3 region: CASSFPRRAGAEPQHF. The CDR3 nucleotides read TGTGCCAGCAGCTTCCCACGGCGGGCCGGAGCGGAGCCCCAGCATTTT.

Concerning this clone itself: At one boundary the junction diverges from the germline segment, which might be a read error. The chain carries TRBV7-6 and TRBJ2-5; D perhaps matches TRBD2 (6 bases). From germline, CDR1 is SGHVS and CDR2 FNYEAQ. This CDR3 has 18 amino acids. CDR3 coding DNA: TGTGCCAGCAACTTAAAGGGAGGTAGCTGGGATAACCAAGAGACCCAGTACTTC. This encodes CASNLKGGSWDNQETQYF. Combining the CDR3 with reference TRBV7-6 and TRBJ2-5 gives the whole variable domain GAGVSQSPRYKVTKRGQDVALRCDPISGHVSLYWYRQALGQGPEFLTYFNYEAQQDKSGLPNDRFSAERPEGSISTLTIQRTEQRDSAMYRCASNLKGGSWDNQETQYFGPGTRLLVL.

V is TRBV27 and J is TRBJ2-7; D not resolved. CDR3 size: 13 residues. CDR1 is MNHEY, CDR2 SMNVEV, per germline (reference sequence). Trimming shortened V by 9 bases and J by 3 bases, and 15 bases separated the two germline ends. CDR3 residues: CASSREGNYEQYF. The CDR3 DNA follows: TGTGCCAGTAGTCGTGAAGGCAACTACGAGCAGTACTTC.

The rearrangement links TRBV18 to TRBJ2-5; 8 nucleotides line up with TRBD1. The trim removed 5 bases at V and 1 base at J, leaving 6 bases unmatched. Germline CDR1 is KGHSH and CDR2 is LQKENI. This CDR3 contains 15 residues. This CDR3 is CASSSRGLGQETQYF. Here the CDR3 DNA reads TGTGCCAGCTCATCCAGGGGGCTGGGCCAAGAGACCCAGTACTTC. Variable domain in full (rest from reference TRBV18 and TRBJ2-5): NAGVMQNPRHLVRRRGQEARLRCSPMKGHSHVYWYRQLPEEGLKFMVYLQKENIIDESGMPKERFSAEFPKEGPSILRIQQVVRGDSAAYFCASSSRGLGQETQYFGPGTRLLVL.

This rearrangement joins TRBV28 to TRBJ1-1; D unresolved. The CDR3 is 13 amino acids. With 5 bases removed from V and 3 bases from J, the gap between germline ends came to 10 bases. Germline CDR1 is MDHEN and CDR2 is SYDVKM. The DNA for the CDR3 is TGTGCCAGCAGTCCGCCCGGTTACACTGAAGCTTTCTTT. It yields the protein CASSPPGYTEAFF. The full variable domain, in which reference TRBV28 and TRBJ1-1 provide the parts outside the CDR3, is DVKVTQSSRYLVKRTGEKVFLECVQDMDHENMFWYRQDPGLGLRLIYFSYDVKMKEKGDIPEGYSVSREKKERFSLILESASTNQTSMYLCASSPPGYTEAFFGQGTRLTVV.

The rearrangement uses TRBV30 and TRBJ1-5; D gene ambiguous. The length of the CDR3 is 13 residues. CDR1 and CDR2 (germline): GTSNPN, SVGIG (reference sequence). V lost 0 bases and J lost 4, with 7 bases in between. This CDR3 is CAWSVSDNQPQHF. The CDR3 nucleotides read TGTGCCTGGAGTGTATCGGATAATCAGCCCCAGCATTTT.

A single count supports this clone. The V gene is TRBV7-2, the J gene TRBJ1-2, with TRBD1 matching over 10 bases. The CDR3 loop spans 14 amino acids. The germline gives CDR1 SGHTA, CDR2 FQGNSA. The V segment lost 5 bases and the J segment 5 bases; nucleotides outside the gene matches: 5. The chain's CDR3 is CASSNRTGGYGYTF. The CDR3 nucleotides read TGTGCCAGCAGCAACCGGACAGGGGGGTATGGCTACACCTTC.

Here the CDR3 reads CASRSGQGNSPLHF. In DNA form, the CDR3 reads TGTGCCAGCAGATCCGGACAGGGAAATTCACCCCTCCACTTT. The chain carries TRBV2 and TRBJ1-6, with 8 bases identical to TRBD1. Germline V CDR1 and CDR2: SNHLY, FYNNEI. J lost 7 bases, V lost 6 bases, and 5 bases had no gene match. The CDR3 sequence is 14 residues long.

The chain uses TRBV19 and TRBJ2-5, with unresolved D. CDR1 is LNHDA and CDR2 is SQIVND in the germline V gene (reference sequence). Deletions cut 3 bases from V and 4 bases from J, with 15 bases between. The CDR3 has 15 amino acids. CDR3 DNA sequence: TGTGCCAGTAGTATTGGATCGCGGTCAGGAGAGACCCAGTACTTC. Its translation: CASSIGSRSGETQYF.

In nucleotides, the CDR3 is TGTGCCAGCAGTCCCGGGGGGGTTGTTCAGCCCCAGCATTTT. Its protein product is CASSPGGVVQPQHF. This chain uses TRBV28 with TRBJ1-5, with D possibly matching TRBD1 (5 bases). This CDR3 contains 14 residues. V lost 5 bases and J lost 6, with 14 bases in between. Looked up from germline, CDR1 is MDHEN and CDR2 is SYDVKM.

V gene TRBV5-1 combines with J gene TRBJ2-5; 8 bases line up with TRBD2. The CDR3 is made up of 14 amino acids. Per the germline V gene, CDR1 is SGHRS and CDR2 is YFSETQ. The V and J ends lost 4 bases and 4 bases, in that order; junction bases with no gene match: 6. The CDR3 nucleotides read TGCGCCAGCAGCCTCGCGGGAGGTATAGAGACCCAGTACTTC. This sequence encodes CASSLAGGIETQYF.

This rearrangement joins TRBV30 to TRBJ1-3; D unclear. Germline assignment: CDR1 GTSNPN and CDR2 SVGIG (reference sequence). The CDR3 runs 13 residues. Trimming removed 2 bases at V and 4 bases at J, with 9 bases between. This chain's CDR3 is CAWSSGTGNTIYF. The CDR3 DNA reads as TGTGCCTGGAGTTCCGGTACGGGAAACACCATATATTTT.

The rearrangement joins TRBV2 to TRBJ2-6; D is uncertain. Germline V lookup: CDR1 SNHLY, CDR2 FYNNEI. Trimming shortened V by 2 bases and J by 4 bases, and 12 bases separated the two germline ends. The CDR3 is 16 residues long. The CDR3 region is CASSERETVGANVLTF. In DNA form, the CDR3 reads TGTGCCAGCAGTGAACGTGAAACAGTCGGGGCCAACGTCCTGACTTTC. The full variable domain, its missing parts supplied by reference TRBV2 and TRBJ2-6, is EPEVTQTPSHQVTQMGQEVILRCVPISNHLYFYWYRQILGQKVEFLVSFYNNEISEKSEIFDDQFSVERPDGSNFTLKIRSTKLEDSAMYFCASSERETVGANVLTFGAGSRLTVL.